The rows below give T cell receptor beta chains drawn from one sample of a study of CD8 T cells in ankylosing spondylitis. Using its own MiXCR run on the 5' RACE reads, TCRdb lists one record per CDR3 protein. The sample includes a few hundred thousand distinct CDR3 sequences, 5.5% to 7.5% of them seen just once. Sequences were obtained from blood, either unsorted or a sorted T cell fraction (not recorded which). These receptors originate from a male donor with ankylosing spondylitis. Both conserved end residues are part of each CDR3. D genes are given only for firm matches. The size entry is marked missing in some rows and otherwise reads once, few, many or a size class.

len	abundance	v_gene	j_gene	d_gene	CDR3aa	CDR3nt
14	many	TRBV18	TRBJ2-7	.	CASSSRGTDYEQYF	TGTGCCAGCTCATCCAGAGGGACGGACTACGAGCAGTACTTC
14	once	TRBV29-1	TRBJ1-2	TRBD1	CSVEVTGENYGYTF	TGCAGCGTTGAAGTAACAGGGGAGAACTATGGCTACACCTTC
14	.	TRBV6-5	TRBJ2-1	.	CATSYLSSSNEQFF	TGTGCCACCAGTTACCTGAGCTCCTCCAATGAGCAGTTCTTC
14	many	TRBV6-2/TRBV6-3	TRBJ2-5	TRBD2	CASSYTSGRGTQYF	TGTGCCAGCAGTTATACTAGCGGGAGAGGGACCCAGTACTTC
15	many	TRBV5-1	TRBJ2-1	.	CASSPWMETYNEQFF	TGCGCCAGCAGCCCCTGGATGGAGACCTACAATGAGCAGTTCTTC
16	.	TRBV7-2	TRBJ2-1	TRBD2	CASSSPREGPYNEQFF	TGTGCCAGCAGCTCCCCCCGGGAGGGCCCCTACAATGAGCAGTTCTTC
15	many	TRBV6-1	TRBJ2-7	TRBD1	CASLHARDSAYEQYF	TGTGCCAGCCTCCACGCCAGGGACAGTGCCTACGAGCAGTACTTC
17	many	TRBV7-9	TRBJ2-7	TRBD2	CASSTGTSGTYAYEQYF	TGTGCCAGCAGTACCGGGACTAGCGGGACCTATGCCTACGAGCAGTACTTC
15	many	TRBV20-1	TRBJ2-7	.	CSASPDLASSYEQYF	TGCAGTGCTAGCCCCGACCTCGCGAGCTCCTACGAGCAGTACTTC
15	many	TRBV6-5	TRBJ2-7	TRBD2	CASSSRLAGLYEQYF	TGTGCCAGCAGTTCAAGACTAGCGGGCTTATACGAGCAGTACTTC
13	many	TRBV3-1	TRBJ2-7	.	CASSQLDSYEQYF	TGTGCCAGCAGCCAACTTGACTCCTACGAGCAGTACTTC
13	many	TRBV29-1	TRBJ2-2	.	CSVYREGWGELFF	TGCAGCGTTTACCGCGAGGGCTGGGGGGAGCTGTTTTTT
15	many	TRBV7-2	TRBJ2-7	TRBD2	CASSYGLAPTYEQYF	TGTGCCAGCAGCTACGGACTAGCGCCAACCTACGAGCAGTACTTC
13	few	TRBV7-9	TRBJ2-2	.	CASSAQGIGELFF	TGTGCCAGCAGCGCGCAGGGGATCGGGGAGCTGTTTTTT
13	many	TRBV6-1	TRBJ2-4	.	CASQSLAKNIQYF	TGTGCCAGCCAATCCCTAGCCAAAAACATTCAGTACTTC
14	once	TRBV7-9	TRBJ2-7	TRBD2	CASSLRGGGSEQYF	TGTGCCAGCAGCTTAAGGGGCGGGGGTTCCGAGCAGTACTTC
14	many	TRBV2	TRBJ2-7	TRBD1	CASRDRGYVDEQYF	TGTGCCAGCAGAGACAGGGGATACGTGGACGAGCAGTACTTC
13	many	TRBV5-1	TRBJ1-1	.	CASRDGDWTEAFF	TGCGCCAGCAGGGACGGGGATTGGACTGAAGCTTTCTTT
18	.	TRBV2	TRBJ2-5	TRBD2	CASSALTLAGEGQETQYF	TGTGCCAGCAGCGCCTTAACCCTAGCGGGAGAGGGGCAAGAGACCCAGTACTTC
15	.	TRBV4-3	TRBJ1-2	TRBD1	CASSHGTGADYGYTF	TGCGCCAGCAGCCATGGGACAGGGGCCGACTATGGCTACACCTTC
14	.	TRBV11-2	TRBJ2-1	TRBD1	CASSLFTGDNEQFF	TGTGCCAGCAGCTTATTTACAGGGGACAATGAGCAGTTCTTC
15	many	TRBV28	TRBJ2-7	TRBD1	CASRLGTGQTYEQYF	TGTGCCAGCAGGCTTGGGACAGGGCAGACCTACGAGCAGTACTTC
14	many	TRBV5-6	TRBJ1-5	.	CASSLGRVGQPQHF	TGTGCCAGCAGTTTAGGCCGGGTAGGACAGCCCCAGCATTTT
13	many	TRBV24-1	TRBJ2-2	.	CATSDTGTGELFF	TGTGCCACCAGTGATACGGGCACCGGGGAGCTGTTTTTT
15	many	TRBV29-1	TRBJ2-7	.	CSVGFVDVSSYEQYF	TGCAGCGTTGGGTTCGTGGACGTAAGCTCCTACGAGCAGTACTTC
13	.	TRBV5-1	TRBJ1-1	.	CASSFAANTEAFF	TGCGCCAGCAGCTTTGCGGCGAACACTGAAGCTTTCTTT
15	many	TRBV27	TRBJ2-7	.	CASSHLRGAPYEQYF	TGTGCCAGCAGTCACCTTCGCGGGGCGCCCTACGAGCAGTACTTC
14	many	TRBV10-2	TRBJ2-3	.	CASSHRDITDTQYF	TGCGCCAGCTCCCACCGGGACATCACAGATACGCAGTATTTT
14	many	TRBV7-9	TRBJ2-5	.	CASRGGRIQETQYF	TGTGCCAGCAGGGGGGGTCGGATTCAAGAGACCCAGTACTTC
13	few	TRBV6-5	TRBJ2-7	.	CASSLGEYYEQYF	TGTGCCAGCAGTTTAGGGGAATACTACGAGCAGTACTTC
16	many	TRBV12-3/TRBV12-4	TRBJ2-1	TRBD2	CASSLWASRGGDEQFF	TGTGCCAGCAGTTTATGGGCGAGCCGGGGGGGCGATGAGCAGTTCTTC
12	.	TRBV15	TRBJ2-3	.	CATSIRPDTQYF	TGTGCCACCAGCATTCGACCAGATACGCAGTATTTT
15	many	TRBV7-9	TRBJ2-1	.	CASSLLSGPYNEQFF	TGTGCCAGCAGCTTACTAAGCGGACCCTACAATGAGCAGTTCTTC
17	many	TRBV28	TRBJ1-1	.	CASSFPPSAAMNTEAFF	TGTGCCAGCAGTTTTCCCCCGTCAGCAGCCATGAACACTGAAGCTTTCTTT
13	many	TRBV10-2	TRBJ2-2	.	CASSLTGPGELFF	TGCGCCAGCAGTCTAACAGGGCCCGGGGAGCTGTTTTTT
16	many	TRBV7-8	TRBJ2-1	.	CASSLAVAPASNEQFF	TGTGCCAGCAGCTTAGCGGTGGCCCCTGCCTCCAATGAGCAGTTCTTC
17	.	TRBV4-1	TRBJ2-6	TRBD1	CASSRGQGVSGANVLTF	TGCGCCAGCAGCCGGGGACAGGGGGTTTCTGGGGCCAACGTCCTGACTTTC
15	many	TRBV6-5	TRBJ1-6	.	CASSYSTGDNSPLHF	TGTGCCAGCAGTTACAGTACAGGAGATAATTCACCCCTCCACTTT
15	many	TRBV12-3/TRBV12-4	TRBJ2-1	TRBD2	CASRTTSGTVNEQFF	TGTGCCAGCAGAACGACTAGCGGGACGGTCAATGAGCAGTTCTTC
14	many	TRBV5-1	TRBJ2-7	.	CASSLARSSGEQYF	TGCGCCAGCAGCTTGGCCAGATCTTCGGGCGAGCAGTACTTC
15	many	TRBV7-6	TRBJ1-1	.	CASSLEAALGTEAFF	TGTGCCAGCAGCTTAGAGGCGGCACTAGGTACTGAAGCTTTCTTT
14	many	TRBV24-1	TRBJ2-7	.	CATSPGTLPYEQYF	TGTGCCACCAGTCCCGGGACTCTTCCCTACGAGCAGTACTTC
14	.	TRBV18	TRBJ2-4	.	CASSPLEGENIQYF	TGTGCCAGCTCACCCCTGGAAGGGGAAAACATTCAGTACTTC
13	many	TRBV5-1	TRBJ1-2	TRBD1	CASSSGQIHGYTF	TGCGCCAGCAGCTCGGGACAGATCCATGGCTACACCTTC
15	many	TRBV28	TRBJ2-1	.	CASGFRGTSYNEQFF	TGTGCCAGCGGATTCCGAGGGACCTCCTACAATGAGCAGTTCTTC
15	many	TRBV20-1	TRBJ2-7	.	CSARPAEGAPYEQYF	TGCAGTGCTCGACCCGCCGAGGGAGCCCCCTACGAGCAGTACTTC
12	many	TRBV7-9	TRBJ2-5	TRBD2	CASSAGGETQYF	TGTGCCAGCAGTGCGGGAGGAGAGACCCAGTACTTC
12	few	TRBV10-3	TRBJ2-3	.	CAISDRTDTQYF	TGTGCCATCAGTGACCGCACAGATACGCAGTATTTT
14	many	TRBV5-1	TRBJ1-2	.	CASSISTANYGYTF	TGCGCCAGCAGCATTTCGACAGCTAACTATGGCTACACCTTC
14	many	TRBV7-9	TRBJ2-7	TRBD1	CASSWAQGGYEQYF	TGTGCCAGCAGTTGGGCACAGGGGGGTTACGAGCAGTACTTC
17	few	TRBV4-3	TRBJ1-1	.	CASSHAGIWGPGTEAFF	TGCGCCAGCAGCCACGCGGGGATATGGGGGCCAGGCACTGAAGCTTTCTTT
13	.	TRBV9	TRBJ2-7	.	CASSVGQDPEQYF	TGTGCCAGCAGCGTAGGACAGGACCCCGAGCAGTACTTC
13	many	TRBV12-3/TRBV12-4	TRBJ1-5	TRBD1	CASRTGVDQPQHF	TGTGCCAGCAGAACAGGGGTCGATCAGCCCCAGCATTTT
15	.	TRBV4-2	TRBJ2-7	.	CASSPNHGGVYEQYF	TGTGCCAGCAGTCCTAATCATGGCGGGGTCTACGAGCAGTACTTC